The next 30 T cell receptor beta chains were all read from a single sample in a study of blood T cell repertoires in COVID-19. Profiled with immunoSEQ multiplex PCR; TCRdb holds only in-frame clones, not every one. Of 150,000 to 180,000 clones in the sample, about 80% were seen once. Sequences were obtained from peripheral blood. The origin of the receptors is a woman aged 55-70 years with acute or convalescent COVID-19.

The chain links TRBV5-5 to TRBJ1-6, with a possible D match to TRBD1 (5 bases). CDR1 and CDR2 (germline): SGHKS, YYEKEE (reference sequence). V dropped 0 bases and J dropped 4 bases, with 8 bases sitting between them. The CDR3 sequence is 15 residues long. In DNA, the CDR3 is TGTGCCAGCAGCTTGGCGCGGGGGTATAATTCACCCCTCCACTTT. It specifies CASSLARGYNSPLHF.

The V gene is TRBV5-1, the J gene TRBJ1-1; maybe TRBD1 (6 bases). The CDR3 loop spans 15 amino acids. Germline V gene data show CDR1 as SGHRS and CDR2 as YFSETQ. The V gene lost 5 bases and the J gene lost 0 bases, with 14 bases spanning the gap. The CDR3 DNA reads TGCGCCAGCAGACACATACAGGGAGTGAACACTGAAGCTTTCTTT. Protein: CASRHIQGVNTEAFF.

V and J are TRBV3-1 (or the pseudogene TRBV3-2) and TRBJ1-1; no definite D call. This CDR3 has 14 amino acids. Germline values: CDR1 LGHDT, CDR2 YNNKEL (reference sequence). V lost 9 bases and J 4 bases, leaving 18 bases between the germline ends. The CDR3 coding sequence is TGTGCCAGTAACGGGTTTCTTGGTAGCACTGAAGCTTTCTTT. This sequence encodes CASNGFLGSTEAFF.

The chain couples TRBV19 to TRBJ1-3, with D possibly matching TRBD1 (5 bases). Germline assignment: CDR1 LNHDA and CDR2 SQIVND (reference sequence). The CDR3 covers 14 residues. The V end lost 10 bases, the J end lost 4 bases, and 17 bases lay between the germline ends. CDR3 sequence: CATSPMGQGNTIYF. CDR3 coding DNA: TGTGCCACCTCCCCAATGGGGCAAGGAAACACCATATATTTT.

The chain employs TRBV28 and TRBJ2-3; 7 bases are shared with TRBD2. With 8 bases clipped from V and 6 bases from J, the junction kept 11 bases outside the gene matches. CDR3 length equals 14 residues. Germline CDR1 MDHEN, CDR2 SYDVKM. The DNA for the CDR3 is TGTGCCAGCGCCCCAGCGGGGAGTGAGGATACGCAGTATTTT. Translated, it gives CASAPAGSEDTQYF.

This clone was picked up one time. The chain uses TRBV7-6 and TRBJ1-5; a possible D gene is TRBD1 (6 bases). CDR3 length equals 15 residues. Germline-derived CDR1 and CDR2 are SGHVS and FNYEAQ. Deletions cut 3 bases from V and 0 bases from J, with 9 bases between. CDR3 region: CASSLGQISNQPQHF. The CDR3 DNA sequence: TGTGCCAGCAGCTTGGGACAAATTAGCAATCAGCCCCAGCATTTT.

The chain uses TRBV6-1 and TRBJ1-6; tentative D call: TRBD1 (5 bases). CDR3 length: 17 amino acids. Between the trimmed V and J ends, which lost 0 bases and 8 bases, there was a span of 17 bases. From germline, CDR1 is MNHNS and CDR2 SASEGT. The CDR3 sequence is CASSEALGGVSDSPLHF. The CDR3 nucleotides are TGTGCCAGCAGTGAAGCGCTCGGGGGGGTTTCGGATTCACCCCTCCACTTT.

A note on this clone: An end of the junction does not agree with germline; a read error may underlie this. The chain links TRBV3-1 (or the pseudogene TRBV3-2) to TRBJ1-6, with no clear D. This CDR3 has 17 amino acids. Germline V lookup: CDR1 LGHDT, CDR2 YNNKEL (reference sequence). Here the CDR3 reads CASSQGSPGTYNSPLHF. Written as DNA, the CDR3 is TGTGCCAGCAGCCAAGGTAGCCCCGGAACCTACAATTCACCCCTCCACTTT.

This rearrangement joins TRBV28 to TRBJ2-7, with D tentatively TRBD1 (5 bases). The germline V gene has CDR1 MDHEN and CDR2 SYDVKM. V dropped 1 base and J dropped 5 bases, with 12 bases sitting between them. The length of the CDR3 is 14 residues. CDR3 DNA sequence: TGTGCCAGCAGTTTATCCCGCGGCAGGGACGAGCAGTACGTC. It yields the protein CASSLSRGRDEQYV.

This clone occurred once. The chain recombines TRBV29-1 with TRBJ1-1, with D perhaps TRBD1 (5 bases). Germline values: CDR1 SQVTM, CDR2 ANQGSEA. With 7 bases removed from V and 3 bases from J, the gap between germline ends came to 15 bases. This CDR3 region has 13 residues. The CDR3 region is CSAGHTPDTEAFF. DNA of the CDR3: TGCAGCGCCGGACATACCCCCGACACTGAAGCTTTCTTT. The variable domain in full, completed from reference TRBV29-1 and TRBJ1-1, reads SAVISQKPSRDICQRGTSLTIQCQVDSQVTMMFWYRQQPGQSLTLIATANQGSEATYESGFVIDKFPISRPNLTFSTLTVSNMSPEDSSIYLCSAGHTPDTEAFFGQGTRLTVV.

This clone is deemed medium-sized. The V call is TRBV4-1, the J call TRBJ2-7; D might be TRBD1 (6 bases). CDR1 and CDR2 (germline): MGHRA, YSYEKL. Trimming left V 1 base short and J 0 bases short, with 10 bases between. The CDR3 has 15 amino acids. CDR3 amino acids: CASSQGATGSYEQYV. The CDR3 DNA reads as TGCGCCAGCAGCCAAGGCGCGACAGGCTCCTACGAGCAGTACGTC.

The chain joins TRBV18 to TRBJ1-1, with 10 bases matching TRBD1. The CDR3 consists of 14 residues. V was pared by 3 bases and J by 6 bases, with 4 bases of the junction left unmatched. Germline V gene lookup returns CDR1 KGHSH and CDR2 LQKENI. The CDR3 protein is CASSPGTGVAEAFF. CDR3 nucleotide sequence: TGTGCCAGCTCACCTGGGACAGGGGTGGCTGAAGCTTTCTTT. Variable domain in full (rest from reference TRBV18 and TRBJ1-1): NAGVMQNPRHLVRRRGQEARLRCSPMKGHSHVYWYRQLPEEGLKFMVYLQKENIIDESGMPKERFSAEFPKEGPSILRIQQVVRGDSAAYFCASSPGTGVAEAFFGQGTRLTVV.

This clone has only a few counts. The chain recombines TRBV11-2 with TRBJ1-5; the match to TRBD1 covers 9 bases. The CDR3 consists of 14 residues. Trimming took 5 bases from V and 6 from J; bases not matched to a gene: 5. Germline lookup yields CDR1 SGHAT and CDR2 FQNNGV. CDR3 region: CASSRGTGRQPQHF. CDR3 sequence (DNA): TGTGCCAGCAGCCGTGGGACAGGGCGTCAGCCCCAGCATTTT.

This chain uses TRBV9 with TRBJ1-3; tentative D call: TRBD1 (5 bases). V was clipped by 2 bases and J by 3 bases, with 12 bases between them. The CDR3 spans 15 residues. The germline V gene has CDR1 SGDLS and CDR2 YYNGEE. DNA for the CDR3: TGTGCCAGCAGCGTCGGCCCGGGGGGTGGAAACACCATATATTTT. Its translation: CASSVGPGGGNTIYF. The full variable domain, with the rest looked up from reference TRBV9 and TRBJ1-3, is DSGVTQTPKHLITATGQRVTLRCSPRSGDLSVYWYQQSLDQGLQFLIQYYNGEERAKGNILERFSAQQFPDLHSELNLSSLELGDSALYFCASSVGPGGGNTIYFGEGSWLTVV.

This chain links TRBV5-5 with TRBJ2-7; TRBD1 agrees at 11 bases. The CDR3 contains 16 residues. Germline V gives CDR1 SGHKS, CDR2 YYEKEE (reference sequence). V gave up 0 bases and J gave up 4 bases; unmatched junction bases: 6. CDR3 nucleotides: TGTGCCAGCAGCTTGGCGGGACAGGGGGAGACTTACGAGCAGTACGTC. It encodes CASSLAGQGETYEQYV.

The count of this clone is one. The CDR3 reads CSVSDRETQYF. The CDR3 DNA reads TGCAGTGTGAGTGACCGGGAGACCCAGTACTTC. The V and J genes are TRBV20-1 and TRBJ2-5; D gene ambiguous. Germline assignment: CDR1 DFQATT and CDR2 SNEGSKA (reference sequence). V was trimmed by 7 bases and J by 5 bases, leaving 11 bases between them. The CDR3 sequence is 11 residues long.

The rearrangement links TRBV12-3 or TRBV12-4 to TRBJ1-2; possibly TRBD1 for D (6 bases). V shed 5 bases and J shed 3 bases, with 10 bases lying between them. The CDR3 is 13 residues long. CDR3 sequence (DNA): TGTGCCAGCAGTAAGAGGACAGACTATGGCTACACCTTC. This gives the protein CASSKRTDYGYTF.

This clone came up a few times. The chain recombines TRBV7-6 with TRBJ2-1; 9 bases fit TRBD2. CDR1 is SGHVS, CDR2 FNYEAQ, per germline. The CDR3 runs 18 residues. The J segment lost 0 bases and the V segment lost 5 bases, leaving 11 bases of the junction unmatched. CDR3 residues: CASSPLPSGGSSYNEQFF. Written as DNA, the CDR3 is TGTGCCAGCAGCCCCCTCCCGAGCGGGGGGAGCTCCTACAATGAGCAGTTCTTC.

The rearrangement links TRBV24-1 to TRBJ1-2; unclear D gene. This CDR3 has 13 amino acids. Per the germline V gene, CDR1 is KGHDR and CDR2 is SFDVKD. V dropped 2 bases and J dropped 4 bases, with 7 bases sitting between them. The CDR3 nucleotides are TGTGCCACCAGTGATTCCGCCGGCTATGGCTACACCTTC. It codes for CATSDSAGYGYTF.

The rearrangement uses TRBV5-1 and TRBJ2-7; 9 bases map to TRBD1. CDR3 length equals 16 residues. Unmatched junction bases numbered 9, after V lost 0 bases and J lost 5 bases. Germline V gene data show CDR1 as SGHRS and CDR2 as YFSETQ. Here the CDR3 reads CASSLGPGTGYHEQYV. CDR3 nucleotides: TGCGCCAGCAGCTTGGGCCCCGGGACAGGGTACCACGAGCAGTACGTC.

The rearrangement joins TRBV15 to TRBJ1-5; TRBD1 aligns across 7 bases. CDR1 and CDR2 from the germline V gene are LNHNV and YYDKDF (reference sequence). This CDR3 contains 17 residues. After removal of 0 bases from V and 7 bases from J, the junction contained 12 bases not matched to a gene. The CDR3 bases are TGTGCCACCAGCAGAGATATGGTGGCAGGGGGTCGACAGCCCCAGCATTTT. Translating it yields CATSRDMVAGGRQPQHF.

J is TRBJ2-7 and V is TRBV27; 7 bases line up with TRBD2. This CDR3 comprises 13 residues. The J segment lost 4 bases and the V segment lost 6 bases, leaving 6 bases of the junction unmatched. Germline V gene lookup returns CDR1 MNHEY and CDR2 SMNVEV (reference sequence). CDR3 in amino acids: CASRASGAYEQYV. The CDR3 DNA reads TGTGCCAGCAGAGCAAGCGGGGCTTACGAGCAGTACGTC.

The chain joins TRBV4-1 to TRBJ2-7; D remains unclear. The CDR3 spans 14 residues. The ends were cut back, 0 bases at V and 6 bases at J, with 12 bases in the middle. CDR1 and CDR2 (germline): MGHRA, YSYEKL. The CDR3 DNA reads TGCGCCAGCAGCCAAGACCCAGGTCCTGGCGAGCAGTACGTC. Translated, it gives CASSQDPGPGEQYV.

The gene calls are TRBV30 and TRBJ2-7; maybe TRBD2 (5 bases). Trimming cost V 2 bases and J 6 bases, with 11 bases left between them. Germline V gene data show CDR1 as GTSNPN and CDR2 as SVGIG (reference sequence). This CDR3 has 12 residues. The chain's CDR3 is CAWSYSGSEQYF. The CDR3 nucleotides read TGTGCCTGGAGTTATTCGGGGTCCGAGCAGTACTTC.

The chain carries TRBV7-9 and TRBJ2-3; D not certain. CDR3 length: 14 residues. Germline V gene lookup returns CDR1 SEHNR and CDR2 FQNEAQ (reference sequence). Trimming took 4 bases from V and 3 from J, leaving 11 bases between them. As DNA, the CDR3 is TGTGCCAGCAGCTACGGCCAGGAAACAGATACGCAGTATTTT. Protein product: CASSYGQETDTQYF.

The chain links TRBV6-6 to TRBJ1-2; maybe TRBD1 (6 bases). V lost 5 bases and J 1 base, leaving 11 bases between the germline ends. This CDR3 region has 14 residues. Germline V CDR1 and CDR2: MNHNY, SVGAGI (reference sequence). CDR3 DNA: TGTGCCAGCAGTCCCCAGGGGCTTAACTATGGCTACACCTTC. Protein sequence: CASSPQGLNYGYTF.

The rearrangement joins TRBV6-2 or TRBV6-3 to TRBJ2-7, with 10 bases that match TRBD2. V lost 5 bases, J lost 2 bases, and 6 bases stayed unmatched. The CDR3 spans 15 residues. CDR1 and CDR2 from the germline V gene are MNHEY and SVGEGT. CDR3 DNA sequence: TGTGCCAGCAGTGCCTCCGGGACTAGCGCCTACGAGCAGTACTTC. As protein: CASSASGTSAYEQYF.

The CDR3 DNA sequence: TGTGCCATCAGCCCACAGGGTTCCTACGAGCAGTACGTC. Its translation is CAISPQGSYEQYV. The chain combines TRBV10-3 with TRBJ2-7, with D perhaps matching TRBD1 (6 bases). Germline V lookup: CDR1 ENHRY, CDR2 SYGVKD. CDR3 length equals 13 residues. Trimming took off 6 bases at V and 1 base at J, with 10 bases between the two ends.

The V gene is TRBV5-1, the J gene TRBJ2-5; 9 bases are a match to TRBD1. V shed 6 bases and J 4 bases; nucleotides not matched to a gene: 10. CDR1 is SGHRS and CDR2 is YFSETQ in the germline V gene. The CDR3 totals 15 residues. The CDR3 reads CASKTGQGSGETQYF. The CDR3 nucleotides are TGCGCCAGCAAAACGGGACAGGGAAGTGGAGAGACCCAGTACTTC. Combining the CDR3 with reference TRBV5-1 and TRBJ2-5 gives the whole variable domain KAGVTQTPRYLIKTRGQQVTLSCSPISGHRSVSWYQQTPGQGLQFLFEYFSETQRNKGNFPGRFSGRQFSNSRSEMNVSTLELGDSALYLCASKTGQGSGETQYFGPGTRLLVL.

The V gene is TRBV7-8, the J gene TRBJ2-3, with D possibly being TRBD2 (5 bases). This CDR3 is built from 15 residues. CDR1 is SGHVS and CDR2 is FQNEAQ in the germline V gene. V lost 3 bases and J 1 base, leaving 11 bases between the germline ends. The CDR3 DNA is TGTGCCAGCAGCTTCCGGGCAGCGGGCACAGATACGCAGTATTTT. Amino acids: CASSFRAAGTDTQYF.